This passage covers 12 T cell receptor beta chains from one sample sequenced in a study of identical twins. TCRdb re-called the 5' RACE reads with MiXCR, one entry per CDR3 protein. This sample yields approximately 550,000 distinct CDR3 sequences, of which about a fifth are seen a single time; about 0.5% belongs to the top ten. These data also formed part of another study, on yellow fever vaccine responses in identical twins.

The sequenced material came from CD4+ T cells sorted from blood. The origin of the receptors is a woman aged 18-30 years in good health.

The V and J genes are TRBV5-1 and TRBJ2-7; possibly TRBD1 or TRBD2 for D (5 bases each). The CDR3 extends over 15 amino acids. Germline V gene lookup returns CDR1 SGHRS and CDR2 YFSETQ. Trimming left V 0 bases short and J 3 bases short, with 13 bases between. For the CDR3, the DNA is TGCGCCAGCAGCTTGGGGTCGGGGCCGGGCTACGAGCAGTACTTC. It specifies CASSLGSGPGYEQYF.

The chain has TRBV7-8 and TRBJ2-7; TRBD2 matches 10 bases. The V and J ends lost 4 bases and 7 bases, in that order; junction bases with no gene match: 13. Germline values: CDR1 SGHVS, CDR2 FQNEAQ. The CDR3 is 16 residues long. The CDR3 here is CASSSRTSGLLREQYF. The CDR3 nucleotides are TGTGCCAGCAGCTCGCGGACTAGCGGATTACTACGGGAGCAGTACTTC.

The CDR3 DNA sequence: TGCGCCAGCAGCTTGGCCGGGGCGGGGACAGGACTATCCTACAATGAGCAGTTCTTC. Translating gives CASSLAGAGTGLSYNEQFF. The chain links TRBV5-1 to TRBJ2-1; 8 bases map to TRBD1. From germline, CDR1 is SGHRS and CDR2 YFSETQ. The V and J ends lost 0 bases and 1 base, in that order; junction bases with no gene match: 12. The CDR3 runs 19 residues.

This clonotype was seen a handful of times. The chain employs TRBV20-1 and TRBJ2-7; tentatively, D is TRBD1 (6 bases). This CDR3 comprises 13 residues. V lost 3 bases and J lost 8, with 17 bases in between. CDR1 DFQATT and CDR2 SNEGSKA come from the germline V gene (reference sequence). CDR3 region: CSASRDGQLQQYV. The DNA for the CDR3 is TGCAGTGCTAGCCGGGACGGACAGTTGCAGCAGTACGTC.

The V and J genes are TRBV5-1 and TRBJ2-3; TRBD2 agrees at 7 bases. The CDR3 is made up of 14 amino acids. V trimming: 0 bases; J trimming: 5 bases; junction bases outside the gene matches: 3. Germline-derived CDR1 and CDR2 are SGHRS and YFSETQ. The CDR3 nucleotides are TGCGCCAGCAGCTTGGGAGGGAGGGGAGATACGCAGTATTTT. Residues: CASSLGGRGDTQYF. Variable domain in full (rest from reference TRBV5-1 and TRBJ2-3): KAGVTQTPRYLIKTRGQQVTLSCSPISGHRSVSWYQQTPGQGLQFLFEYFSETQRNKGNFPGRFSGRQFSNSRSEMNVSTLELGDSALYLCASSLGGRGDTQYFGPGTRLTVL.

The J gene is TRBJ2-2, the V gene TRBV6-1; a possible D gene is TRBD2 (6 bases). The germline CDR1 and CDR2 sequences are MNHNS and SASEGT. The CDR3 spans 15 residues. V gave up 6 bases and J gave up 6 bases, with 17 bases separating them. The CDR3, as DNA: TGTGCCAGCAGACATAGCGGAGGAGGCTCCGGGGAGCTGTTTTTT. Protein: CASRHSGGGSGELFF.

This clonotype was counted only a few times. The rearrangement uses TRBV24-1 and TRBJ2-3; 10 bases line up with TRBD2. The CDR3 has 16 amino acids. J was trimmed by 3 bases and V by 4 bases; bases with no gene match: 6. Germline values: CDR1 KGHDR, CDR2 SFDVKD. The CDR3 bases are TGTGCCACCAGTGACTCCCAACTAGCGGGGACAGATACGCAGTATTTT. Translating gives CATSDSQLAGTDTQYF.

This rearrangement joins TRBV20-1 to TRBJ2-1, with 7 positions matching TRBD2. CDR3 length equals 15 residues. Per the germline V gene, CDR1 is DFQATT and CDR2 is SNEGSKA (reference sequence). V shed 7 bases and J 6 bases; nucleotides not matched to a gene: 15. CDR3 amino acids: CSVLNRGGRSNEQFF. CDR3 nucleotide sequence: TGCAGTGTACTGAATCGAGGCGGGAGAAGCAATGAGCAGTTCTTC.

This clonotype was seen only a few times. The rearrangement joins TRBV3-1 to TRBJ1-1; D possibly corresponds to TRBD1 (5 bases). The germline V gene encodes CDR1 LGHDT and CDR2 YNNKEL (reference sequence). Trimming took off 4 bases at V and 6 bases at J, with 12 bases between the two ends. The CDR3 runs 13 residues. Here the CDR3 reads CASSPGRGSEAFF. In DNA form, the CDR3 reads TGTGCCAGCAGCCCCGGTAGGGGCTCTGAAGCTTTCTTT.

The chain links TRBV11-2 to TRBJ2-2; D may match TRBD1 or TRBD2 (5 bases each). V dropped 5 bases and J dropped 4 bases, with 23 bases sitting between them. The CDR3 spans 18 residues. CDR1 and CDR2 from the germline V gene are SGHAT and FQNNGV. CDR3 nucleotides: TGTGCCAGCAGCCCTATCTGGGACGGTGATATTGGCACCGGGGAGCTGTTTTTT. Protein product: CASSPIWDGDIGTGELFF.

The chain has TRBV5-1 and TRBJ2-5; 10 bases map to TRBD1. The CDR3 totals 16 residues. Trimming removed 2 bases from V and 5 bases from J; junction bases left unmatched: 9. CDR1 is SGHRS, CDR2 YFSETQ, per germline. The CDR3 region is CASSFSAGTGAETQYF. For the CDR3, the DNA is TGCGCCAGCAGCTTCTCAGCCGGGACAGGGGCGGAGACCCAGTACTTC.

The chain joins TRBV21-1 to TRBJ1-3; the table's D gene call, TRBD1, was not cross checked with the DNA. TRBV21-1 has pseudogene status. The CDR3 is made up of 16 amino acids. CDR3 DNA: TGTGCCAGCAGAAAAGATTTGGGCGGAAAAGGAAACACCATATATTTT. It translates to CASRKDLGGKGNTIYF.